The TCR beta chain described here comes from a study of T cells in Graves' hyperthyroidism and ophthalmopathy. TCR beta CDR3 regions were amplified from RNA transcripts. First-round RT-PCR targeting the TCR CDR3 was performed with the HTBI primer set. TCRdb ran MiXCR on the multiplex PCR reads and lists one entry per CDR3 protein. The repertoire includes under 400,000 distinct CDR3 sequences, 15% to 20% of them detected once, and approximately 54% sits in the top ten. Graves' hyperthyroidism qualified as stable when ophthalmopathy did not progress within 18 months. Germline V gene data show CDR1 as SGHAT and CDR2 as FQNNGV. This CDR3 spans 15 amino acids. V lost 5 bases and J lost 0, with 11 bases in between.

This receptor was identified in a woman aged 45-65 years with Graves' hyperthyroidism. Source material: blood. This rearrangement joins TRBV11-2 to TRBJ2-1; D is unclear. Here the CDR3 reads CASSTRPGSYNEQFF. The DNA of the CDR3 is TGTGCCAGCAGCACCCGGCCGGGCTCCTACAATGAGCAGTTCTTC.